Listed below are T cell receptor beta chains from one sample, sequenced in a study of beta chain features in type 1 diabetes. Produced via immunoSEQ multiplex PCR; TCRdb's table is partial and in-frame only. Of hundreds of thousands of clones in the sample, about 29% were seen once. What was sequenced was naive CD4+ T cells from blood. Every receptor here comes from a man younger than 30 in good health. The CDR3 runs from the conserved cysteine through the conserved F or W. A D gene is named only where the DNA matches it firmly. The listing skips clone size in some rows; elsewhere it reads once, few, many or a size class.

TRBJ1-1	NA	NA	TRBV30	CAWSTRGKNTEAFF	TGTGCCTGGAGCACAAGGGGAAAGAACACTGAAGCTTTCTTT
TRBJ2-1	NA	NA	TRBV14	CASSQVLGGVEQFF	TGTGCCAGCAGCCAAGTACTTGGCGGGGTTGAGCAGTTCTTC
TRBJ2-1	few	TRBD2	TRBV18	CASSPLGAGTSGNNEQFF	TGTGCCAGCTCACCATTGGGGGCCGGGACTAGCGGGAACAATGAGCAGTTCTTC
TRBJ1-5	NA	TRBD1	TRBV29-1	CSVPLDRGPLYSNQPQHF	TGCAGCGTACCTCTGGACAGGGGGCCCCTTTATAGCAATCAGCCCCAGCATTTT
TRBJ2-1	NA	NA	TRBV4-3	CASNRPGTTREQFF	TGCGCCAGCAACCGGCCCGGGACAACCCGTGAGCAGTTCTTC
TRBJ2-4	few	NA	TRBV20-1	CSASHGDIQYF	TGCAGTGCTAGTCATGGGGACATTCAGTACTTC
TRBJ1-4	few	TRBD1	TRBV30	CAWSVTDRREKLFF	TGTGCCTGGAGTGTAACGGACAGGCGTGAAAAACTGTTTTTT
TRBJ2-3	few	TRBD2	TRBV7-9	CASSLPLSPGTTLTDTQYF	TGTGCCAGCAGCCTACCGCTCAGCCCGGGGACTACCCTCACAGATACGCAGTATTTT
TRBJ2-6	NA	NA	TRBV28	CASSRAPGANVLTF	TGTGCCAGCAGCAGGGCGCCCGGGGCCAACGTCCTGACTTTC
TRBJ2-3	few	NA	TRBV2	CASSDRADTQYF	TGTGCCAGCAGTGATCGTGCAGATACGCAGTATTTT
TRBJ2-5	few	NA	TRBV20-1	CSARGETQYF	TGCAGTGCTAGAGGGGAGACCCAGTACTTC
TRBJ1-2	NA	NA	TRBV7-9	CASSLGENYGYTF	TGTGCCAGCAGCTTAGGGGAGAACTATGGCTACACCTTC
TRBJ2-7	few	NA	TRBV20-1	CSAPGYEQYF	TGCAGTGCCCCGGGCTACGAGCAGTACTTC
TRBJ1-1	few	NA	TRBV30	CAWSVYLRAEAFF	TGTGCCTGGAGTGTATACCTCAGGGCTGAAGCTTTCTTT
TRBJ2-1	NA	TRBD2	TRBV29-1	CSVESGLAGGNEQFF	TGCAGCGTTGAGTCAGGGCTAGCGGGAGGCAATGAGCAGTTCTTC